A selection of T cell receptor beta chains follows, all from one sample in a study of blood T cell repertoires in COVID-19. Sequenced by immunoSEQ multiplex PCR; TCRdb stores in-frame clones only, minus some. The sample yields 85,000 to 110,000 clones, nearly 90% seen once. Material: peripheral blood. These receptors came from a man over 45 in a cohort sampled during active COVID-19. Each CDR3 is given with its conserved first and last residue. The D gene is left open where the match is weak. Clone size is shown for a subset of rows, as once, few, many or a class of expanded clone.

J	size	D	V	CDR3	DNA
TRBJ2-5	-	-	TRBV4-2	CASSQVAGAGETQYF	TGTGCCAGCAGCCAAGTAGCAGGGGCCGGGGAGACCCAGTACTTC
TRBJ1-2	once	-	TRBV6-1	CASSARARETNYGYTF	TGTGCCAGCAGTGCCCGGGCTCGGGAAACCAACTATGGCTACACCTTC
TRBJ1-5	once	-	TRBV6-6	CASSLKQGSQPQHF	TGTGCCAGCAGTCTCAAACAGGGATCTCAGCCCCAGCATTTT
TRBJ1-1	once	TRBD1	TRBV7-9	CASRSTGTGDPEAFF	TGTGCCAGCAGATCGACCGGGACAGGGGATCCTGAAGCTTTCTTT
TRBJ1-6	-	-	TRBV28	CASSLSGLGGATYNSPLHF	TGTGCCAGCAGTTTATCGGGTTTAGGAGGGGCGACCTATAATTCACCCCTCCACTTT
TRBJ2-3	-	-	TRBV18	CASSTSSPSTDTQYF	TGTGCCAGCTCAACCAGTTCCCCTAGCACAGATACGCAGTATTTT
TRBJ2-2	-	TRBD1	TRBV3-1/TRBV3-2	CASSLRDRGTGELFF	TGTGCCAGCAGCCTCCGGGACAGGGGCACCGGGGAGCTGTTTTTT
TRBJ1-2	-	-	TRBV12-3/TRBV12-4	CASSTGQPYGYTF	TGTGCCAGCAGCACCGGACAGCCCTATGGCTACACCTTC
TRBJ2-3	-	-	TRBV6-5	CASGTLGDTQYF	TGTGCCAGCGGGACTCTCGGGGATACGCAGTATTTT
TRBJ2-5	-	TRBD2	TRBV6-5	CASRSGGAGETQYF	TGTGCCAGCAGGAGCGGGGGGGCCGGAGAGACCCAGTACTTC
TRBJ1-4	few	-	TRBV24-1	CATSEGGINEKLFF	TGTGCCACCTCTGAAGGGGGTATTAATGAAAAACTGTTTTTT
TRBJ2-1	once	TRBD2	TRBV9	CASSVADGRGPTSSYNEQFF	TGTGCCAGCAGCGTAGCAGATGGGAGGGGCCCCACGAGCTCCTACAATGAGCAGTTCTTC
TRBJ1-2	-	TRBD1	TRBV2	CASRGDRNYGYTF	TGTGCCAGCAGAGGGGACAGGAACTATGGCTACACCTTC
TRBJ2-6	-	-	TRBV20-1	CSASRGSGTPGANVLTF	TGCAGTGCTAGTAGGGGCTCCGGAACCCCTGGGGCCAACGTCCTGACTTTC
TRBJ2-7	-	-	TRBV6-5	CASSWTELGEQYF	TGTGCCAGCAGCTGGACAGAGCTTGGGGAGCAGTACTTC
TRBJ1-4	-	-	TRBV4-3	CASSQVAGWDEKLFF	TGCGCCAGCAGCCAAGTTGCCGGGTGGGATGAAAAACTGTTTTTT
TRBJ2-5	-	TRBD2	TRBV6-5	CASSPSGGQETQYF	TGTGCCAGCAGCCCCAGCGGGGGGCAAGAGACCCAGTACTTC
TRBJ1-2	-	TRBD1	TRBV5-1	CASSLAPLLQGDYGYTF	TGCGCCAGCAGCTTGGCCCCCCTATTACAGGGGGACTATGGCTACACCTTC
TRBJ2-7	-	TRBD1	TRBV2	CASSEGTGSYEQYF	TGTGCCAGCAGTGAAGGGACAGGGTCCTACGAGCAGTACTTC
TRBJ2-3	-	TRBD2	TRBV5-1	CASKGLQSSTDTQYF	TGCGCCAGCAAGGGACTACAATCTAGCACAGATACGCAGTATTTT
TRBJ1-2	-	-	TRBV7-9	CASSFTGNRYRFGYTF	TGTGCCAGCAGCTTTACGGGTAACCGTTATCGCTTTGGCTACACCTTC
TRBJ1-6	-	TRBD1	TRBV3-1/TRBV3-2	CASSPGQGLVPLHF	TGTGCCAGCAGCCCGGGACAGGGCCTGGTCCCCCTCCACTTT
TRBJ2-2	-	TRBD1	TRBV10-3	CAIRWTGATGELFF	TGTGCCATCAGGTGGACAGGGGCCACCGGGGAGCTGTTTTTT
TRBJ2-6	-	-	TRBV19	CASKHPSGANVLTF	TGTGCCAGCAAACACCCCTCTGGGGCCAACGTCCTGACTTTC
TRBJ1-1	-	-	TRBV10-3	CAITKNEGLAASTEAFF	TGTGCCATCACAAAGAACGAGGGCCTGGCGGCCAGCACTGAAGCTTTCTTT
TRBJ1-3	-	-	TRBV19	CASSKGGVGNTIYF	TGTGCCAGTTCCAAGGGAGGGGTTGGAAACACCATATATTTT
TRBJ2-1	few	-	TRBV12-3/TRBV12-4	CASSSGLYNEQFF	TGTGCCAGCAGCTCGGGACTTTACAATGAGCAGTTCTTC
TRBJ2-7	-	-	TRBV5-5	CASSLVAPRAEQYF	TGTGCCAGCAGCTTGGTAGCCCCGAGGGCCGAGCAGTACTTC
TRBJ2-5	-	-	TRBV4-3	CASSLGHSQETQYF	TGCGCCAGCAGCCTCGGACATTCTCAAGAGACCCAGTACTTC
TRBJ1-1	once	-	TRBV7-8	CASSLEHRNTEAFF	TGTGCCAGCAGCTTAGAACACCGGAACACTGAAGCTTTCTTT
TRBJ1-6	-	TRBD1	TRBV15	CATSGWTGENSPLHF	TGTGCCACCAGCGGATGGACAGGGGAAAATTCACCCCTCCACTTT
TRBJ2-2	-	-	TRBV28	CASSLSPGSTGELFF	TGTGCCAGCAGTTTATCCCCAGGGTCAACTGGGGAGCTGTTTTTT
TRBJ1-2	-	-	TRBV4-1	CASSQDESTRSYGYTF	TGCGCCAGCAGCCAAGATGAGTCCACGAGGAGCTATGGCTACACCTTC
TRBJ2-3	once	TRBD1	TRBV6-5	CASFRDRGTDTQYF	TGTGCCAGCTTCCGGGACAGGGGAACAGATACGCAGTATTTT
TRBJ2-2	-	TRBD2	TRBV7-2	CASSLKGSGGSGELFF	TGTGCCAGCAGCTTAAAGGGTAGCGGGGGCAGCGGGGAGCTGTTTTTT
TRBJ2-2	-	-	TRBV7-9	CASSLIRGNGELFF	TGTGCCAGCAGCTTAATTAGGGGGAACGGGGAGCTGTTTTTT
TRBJ1-5	-	TRBD1	TRBV19	CASNGGQGGNQPQHF	TGTGCCAGTAATGGGGGACAGGGCGGCAATCAGCCCCAGCATTTT
TRBJ2-5	-	-	TRBV3-1/TRBV3-2	CASSQGSGKETQYF	TGTGCCAGCAGCCAAGGGTCAGGGAAAGAGACCCAGTACTTC
TRBJ1-4	-	-	TRBV28	CASSLTGNGGEKLFF	TGTGCCAGCAGTTTAACCGGGAATGGCGGTGAAAAACTGTTTTTT
TRBJ2-7	-	TRBD2	TRBV7-6	CASSLTSGGSHEQYF	TGTGCCAGCAGCTTAACCAGCGGGGGGTCCCACGAGCAGTACTTC
TRBJ1-2	-	TRBD1	TRBV6-1	CASSEVGTADGYTF	TGTGCCAGCAGTGAAGTAGGGACAGCCGATGGCTACACCTTC
TRBJ1-4	-	-	TRBV2	CASRRTASNEKLFF	TGTGCCAGCAGGAGGACAGCCTCTAATGAAAAACTGTTTTTT